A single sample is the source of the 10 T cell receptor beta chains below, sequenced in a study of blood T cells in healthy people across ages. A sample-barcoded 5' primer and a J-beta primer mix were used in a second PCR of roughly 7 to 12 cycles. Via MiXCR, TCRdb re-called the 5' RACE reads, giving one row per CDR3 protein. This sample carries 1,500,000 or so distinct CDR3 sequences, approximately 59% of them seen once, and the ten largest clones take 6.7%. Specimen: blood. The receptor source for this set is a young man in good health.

The CDR3 DNA follows: TGTGCCACCAGCGGGGACAGGAGACCCTACGAGACCCAGTACTTC. Translation gives CATSGDRRPYETQYF. This chain connects TRBV15 to TRBJ2-4, with 8 bases identical to TRBD1. The J call may be mistaken, given a closer DNA end match to TRBJ2-5. The CDR3 spans 15 residues. Germline lookup yields CDR1 LNHNV and CDR2 YYDKDF (reference sequence).

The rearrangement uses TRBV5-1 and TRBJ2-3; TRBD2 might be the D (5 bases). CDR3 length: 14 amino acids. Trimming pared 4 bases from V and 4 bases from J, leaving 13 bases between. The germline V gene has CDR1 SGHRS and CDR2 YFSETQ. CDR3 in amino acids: CASSHDSASDTQYF. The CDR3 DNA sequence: TGCGCCAGCAGCCATGATAGCGCCTCAGATACGCAGTATTTT.

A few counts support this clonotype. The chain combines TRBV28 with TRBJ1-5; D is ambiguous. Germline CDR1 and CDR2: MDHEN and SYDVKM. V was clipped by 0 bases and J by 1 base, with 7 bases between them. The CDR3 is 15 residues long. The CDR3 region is CASSLWGVSNQPQHF. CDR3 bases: TGTGCCAGCAGTTTATGGGGTGTCAGCAATCAGCCCCAGCATTTT.

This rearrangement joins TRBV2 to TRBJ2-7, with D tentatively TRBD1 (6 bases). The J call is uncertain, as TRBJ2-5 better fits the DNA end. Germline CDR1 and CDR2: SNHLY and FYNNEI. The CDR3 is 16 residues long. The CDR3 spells CASRRQVAELGETQYF. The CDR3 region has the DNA TGTGCCAGCAGACGACAGGTTGCCGAGTTGGGGGAGACCCAGTACTTC.

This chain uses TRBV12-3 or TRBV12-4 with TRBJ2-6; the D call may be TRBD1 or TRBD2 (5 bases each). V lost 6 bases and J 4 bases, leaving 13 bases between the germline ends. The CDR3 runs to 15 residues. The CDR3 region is CASRAPGPGANVLTF. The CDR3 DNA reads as TGTGCCAGCAGGGCCCCGGGGCCCGGGGCCAACGTCCTGACTTTC.

The CDR3 sequence is CASSVQGAPYEQYF. The CDR3 DNA reads as TGTGCCAGCAGTGTCCAGGGGGCCCCCTACGAGCAGTACTTC. The chain has TRBV5-5 and TRBJ2-7; TRBD1 agrees at 8 bases. This CDR3 comprises 14 residues. CDR1 SGHKS and CDR2 YYEKEE come from the germline V gene (reference sequence). The J segment lost 2 bases and the V segment lost 5 bases, leaving 6 bases of the junction unmatched.

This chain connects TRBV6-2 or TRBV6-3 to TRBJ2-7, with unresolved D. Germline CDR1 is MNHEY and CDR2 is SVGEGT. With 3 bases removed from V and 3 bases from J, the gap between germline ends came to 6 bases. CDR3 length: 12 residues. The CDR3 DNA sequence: TGTGCCAGCAGTTATGGCCACTACGAGCAGTACTTC. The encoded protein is CASSYGHYEQYF.

CDR3 sequence (DNA): TGTGCCACCAGCAGAGATCGGGAGGGAGAGGACGAGCAGTACTTC. It translates to CATSRDREGEDEQYF. The genes are TRBV15 and TRBJ2-7; 8 nucleotides line up with TRBD2. There are 15 residues in the CDR3. J was trimmed by 5 bases and V by 0 bases; bases with no gene match: 6. Germline V CDR1 and CDR2: LNHNV, YYDKDF (reference sequence).

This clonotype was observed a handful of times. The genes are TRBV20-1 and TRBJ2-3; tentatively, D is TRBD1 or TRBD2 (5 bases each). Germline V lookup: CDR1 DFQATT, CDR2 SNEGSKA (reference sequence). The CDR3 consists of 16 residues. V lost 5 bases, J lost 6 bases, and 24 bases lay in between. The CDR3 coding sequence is TGCAGTGCTGATTTTTTGGTGGGGGTTCCTACGGATACGCAGTATTTT. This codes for CSADFLVGVPTDTQYF.

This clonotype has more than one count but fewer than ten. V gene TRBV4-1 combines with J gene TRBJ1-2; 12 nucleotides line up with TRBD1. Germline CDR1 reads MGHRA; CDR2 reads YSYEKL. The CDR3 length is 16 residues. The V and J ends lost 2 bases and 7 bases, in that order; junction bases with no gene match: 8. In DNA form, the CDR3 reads TGCGCCAGCAGCCAAATAGGGGACAGGGGGCGGACTGGCTACACCTTC. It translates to CASSQIGDRGRTGYTF.